These 22 T cell receptor beta chains were all obtained from the same sample, sequenced in a study of early T cells in non-severe SARS-CoV-2 infection. MiXCR was run by TCRdb on the 5' RACE reads, yielding one entry per CDR3 protein. The data hold around 60,000 distinct CDR3 sequences, with less than 20% observed a single time. The specimen was whole blood, collected at baseline. These receptors were taken from an adult who was a healthcare worker with PCR-confirmed SARS-CoV-2 infection or an uninfected control (not recorded which).

In this sample, this clonotype turned up a few times. The chain has TRBV20-1 and TRBJ1-2; TRBD1 aligns across 8 bases. Germline CDR1 DFQATT, CDR2 SNEGSKA (reference sequence). This CDR3 has 15 residues. Unmatched junction bases numbered 13, after V lost 3 bases and J lost 7 bases. The CDR3 nucleotides read TGCAGTGCTAGGGAACCCCGGACAGGGCCGGCTGGCTACACCTTC. It is translated as CSAREPRTGPAGYTF.

In DNA, the CDR3 is TGTGCCAGCAGTGGCTTGGGTGCCTACGAGCAGTACTTC. Protein: CASSGLGAYEQYF. The chain links TRBV2 to TRBJ2-7; no firm D call. Germline CDR1 SNHLY, CDR2 FYNNEI. This CDR3 has 13 amino acids. Trimming stripped 4 bases from V and 2 bases from J, with 9 bases between.

The gene calls are TRBV28 and TRBJ2-3, with D perhaps matching TRBD1 (6 bases). The V gene's germline CDR1 is MDHEN and CDR2 SYDVKM. This CDR3 comprises 16 residues. V lost 0 bases and J lost 6, with 16 bases in between. CDR3 DNA sequence: TGTGCCAGCAGTTTATGGGGGGCCACAGCCCCGGATACGCAGTATTTT. Translated, it gives CASSLWGATAPDTQYF.

The chain has TRBV5-6 and TRBJ1-1; the D is unclear. Trimming cost V 4 bases and J 2 bases, with 9 bases left between them. Germline lookup yields CDR1 SGHDT and CDR2 YYEEEE. This CDR3 comprises 13 residues. CDR3 loop: CASSPPRNTEAFF. CDR3 coding DNA: TGTGCCAGCAGCCCGCCTCGCAACACTGAAGCTTTCTTT.

This clonotype was counted only a few times. The chain is built from TRBV27 and TRBJ2-1; D unclear. The germline V and J ends were trimmed by 2 bases and 9 bases, with 8 bases remaining between them. CDR1 is MNHEY and CDR2 is SMNVEV in the germline V gene (reference sequence). The CDR3 is 12 amino acids. The CDR3 sequence is CASSLPLGEQFF. In DNA, the CDR3 is TGTGCCAGCAGTTTACCCCTAGGTGAGCAGTTCTTC.

V gene TRBV20-1 combines with J gene TRBJ2-3, with D perhaps matching TRBD1 (5 bases). The germline V and J ends were trimmed by 8 bases and 7 bases, with 13 bases remaining between them. Germline values: CDR1 DFQATT, CDR2 SNEGSKA (reference sequence). This CDR3 has 11 amino acids. In DNA form, the CDR3 reads TGCAGTATTAGGGCAGGGAATACGCAGTATTTT. Translating it yields CSIRAGNTQYF.

This rearrangement joins TRBV7-2 to TRBJ2-5, with TRBD2 matching 12 bases. The CDR3 spans 16 residues. Looked up from germline, CDR1 is SGHTA and CDR2 is FQGNSA. Unmatched junction bases numbered 5, after V lost 1 base and J lost 5 bases. CDR3: CASSLGPSGRVETQYF. The CDR3 DNA sequence: TGTGCCAGCAGCTTAGGCCCTAGCGGGAGGGTTGAGACCCAGTACTTC. Variable domain in full (rest from reference TRBV7-2 and TRBJ2-5): GAGVSQSPSNKVTEKGKDVELRCDPISGHTALYWYRQSLGQGLEFLIYFQGNSAPDKSGLPSDRFSAERTGGSVSTLTIQRTQQEDSAVYLCASSLGPSGRVETQYFGPGTRLLVL.

The chain couples TRBV9 to TRBJ2-1, with 8 positions matching TRBD1. V lost 3 bases to trimming and J lost 2 bases; unmatched junction nucleotides: 10. Germline CDR1 is SGDLS and CDR2 is YYNGEE. This CDR3 region has 17 residues. The DNA of the CDR3 is TGTGCCAGCAGCGCACCGCCTTTACAGGGGGCCTACAATGAGCAGTTCTTC. Protein product: CASSAPPLQGAYNEQFF.

Comments on this clonotype: At one boundary the junction diverges from the germline segment, which might be a read error. V is TRBV7-8 and J is TRBJ2-2, with TRBD1 matching over 10 bases. The CDR3 totals 15 residues. Per germline, CDR1 SGHVS and CDR2 FQNEAQ. CDR3 sequence: CASSSGQGFIGELFF. The CDR3 bases are TGCGCCAGCAGCTCGGGACAGGGGTTTATCGGGGAGCTGTTTTTT.

The chain couples TRBV19 to TRBJ2-7; 7 nucleotides align to TRBD1. Germline assignment: CDR1 LNHDA and CDR2 SQIVND (reference sequence). CDR3 size: 15 residues. Trimming cost V 4 bases and J 2 bases; bases outside gene matches: 8. CDR3 in DNA: TGTGCCAGTAGTACCGGGACAGTCTACCCCTACGAGCAGTACTTC. Encoded protein: CASSTGTVYPYEQYF.

V and J are TRBV7-9 and TRBJ2-5; weak D call: TRBD1 (7 bases). There are 14 residues in the CDR3. Germline loops: CDR1 SEHNR, CDR2 FQNEAQ (reference sequence). Trimming removed 5 bases from V and 4 bases from J, with 14 bases in between. This chain's CDR3 is CASSESGGRETQYF. The CDR3 nucleotides are TGTGCCAGCAGCGAATCAGGGGGGCGAGAGACCCAGTACTTC.

The chain carries TRBV5-6 and TRBJ1-1; TRBD1 is a possible D gene (5 bases). Trimming stripped 2 bases from V and 7 bases from J, with 6 bases between. Germline V lookup: CDR1 SGHDT, CDR2 YYEEEE. The CDR3 extends over 11 amino acids. Here the CDR3 DNA reads TGTGCCAGCAGCTTCGACAGTGAAGCTTTCTTT. As protein: CASSFDSEAFF.

The chain carries TRBV10-1 and TRBJ2-7; D ambiguous. V lost 0 bases and J 6 bases, leaving 9 bases between the germline ends. Germline assignment: CDR1 WNHNN and CDR2 SYGVQD (reference sequence). CDR3 size: 13 residues. The CDR3 nucleotides are TGCGCCAGCAGTGAGTCGTTCCGGACCGAGCAGTACTTC. Protein product: CASSESFRTEQYF.

This clonotype was observed a few times. The CDR3 loop reads CASSPGLAREQFF. Written as DNA, the CDR3 is TGTGCCAGCAGCCCGGGACTAGCACGGGAGCAGTTCTTC. This sequence joins TRBV5-6 and TRBJ2-1; TRBD2 matches 9 bases. The CDR3 is 13 amino acids. Trimming took 4 bases from V and 10 from J; bases not matched to a gene: 6. Germline lookup yields CDR1 SGHDT and CDR2 YYEEEE.

The chain joins TRBV28 to TRBJ1-2; D is ambiguous. The CDR3 spans 12 residues. CDR1 and CDR2 (germline): MDHEN, SYDVKM. The V and J ends lost 6 bases and 6 bases respectively, with 11 bases between them. In nucleotides, the CDR3 is TGTGCCAGCAGCTCCGGACTCGATGGCTACACCTTC. This sequence encodes CASSSGLDGYTF.

V and J are TRBV3-1 and TRBJ2-1, with 7 bases that match TRBD2. CDR3 size: 15 residues. With V trimmed by 1 base and J by 9 bases, 9 bases remained unmatched. In germline, CDR1 is LGHDT, CDR2 YNNKEL (reference sequence). The DNA of the CDR3 is TGTGCCAGCAGCCAAGGCGATTGGCGGGGGATTGAGCAGTTCTTC. It is translated as CASSQGDWRGIEQFF.

The CDR3 region is CASSQTPQGLGGTKNIQYF. In DNA form, the CDR3 reads TGTGCCAGCTCGCAAACACCCCAGGGGCTGGGGGGAACCAAAAACATTCAGTACTTC. The chain links TRBV18 to TRBJ2-4, with D perhaps given as TRBD1 or TRBD2 (6 bases each). Germline V gene sequence: CDR1 KGHSH, CDR2 LQKENI. Trimming took off 6 bases at V and 2 bases at J, with 26 bases between the two ends. The CDR3 extends over 19 amino acids.

This chain joins TRBV5-1 and TRBJ2-5; D might be TRBD2 (6 bases). CDR1 and CDR2 from the germline V gene are SGHRS and YFSETQ. This CDR3 is 14 amino acids long. V was trimmed by 0 bases and J by 2 bases, leaving 8 bases between them. CDR3 in amino acids: CASSLGRVQETQYF. The CDR3 nucleotides read TGCGCCAGCAGCTTGGGGAGGGTTCAAGAGACCCAGTACTTC.

This clonotype has just a few counts. The chain links TRBV27 to TRBJ1-1; D is possibly TRBD1 (5 bases). Germline lookup yields CDR1 MNHEY and CDR2 SMNVEV (reference sequence). Between the trimmed V and J ends, which lost 3 bases and 6 bases, there was a span of 14 bases. The CDR3 sequence is 14 residues long. The CDR3 DNA reads TGTGCCAGCAGTTTGGCTACAGGTTCAGCTGAAGCTTTCTTT. Translated, it gives CASSLATGSAEAFF.

This clonotype showed up just a few times. The V and J genes are TRBV3-1 and TRBJ1-1, with D possibly being TRBD1 (6 bases). V dropped 2 bases and J dropped 1 base, with 17 bases sitting between them. The CDR3 covers 17 residues. The germline V gene has CDR1 LGHDT and CDR2 YNNKEL (reference sequence). Written as DNA, the CDR3 is TGTGCCAGCAGCCAAACGAGGACAGCCGGGGGGAACACTGAAGCTTTCTTT. Translating gives CASSQTRTAGGNTEAFF.

This clonotype was counted only a few times. V and J are TRBV6-6 and TRBJ2-7, with a tentative D call TRBD1 (7 bases). Trimming removed 5 bases from V and 3 bases from J, with 23 bases in between. Germline CDR1 MNHNY, CDR2 SVGAGI (reference sequence). The length of the CDR3 is 17 residues. This chain's CDR3 is CASSPPQTGRLSYEQYF. The CDR3 DNA reads as TGTGCCAGCAGTCCCCCTCAGACAGGGAGGTTAAGCTACGAGCAGTACTTC.

This clonotype was counted a few times. The chain is built from TRBV7-8 and TRBJ2-5; 7 bases are shared with TRBD1. Germline values: CDR1 SGHVS, CDR2 FQNEAQ. The CDR3 loop spans 16 amino acids. The junction had 8 bases not matched to a gene; V was cut back by 1 base and J by 3 bases. CDR3 sequence (DNA): TGTGCCAGCAGCTTAGGGTGGCCAGGGGGAAAAGAGACCCAGTACTTC. Protein product: CASSLGWPGGKETQYF.